This paragraph reports one TCR beta chain. Its antigen is not yet known. The record has no base qualities; no much larger clone is one base away. Trimming takes 5 bases from V and 5 bases from J, and the germline ends sit 13 bases apart. From the cysteine up to the phenylalanine, the CDR3 has a length of 13 residues. Only the CDR3 part of the read is kept: 39 bases, read in frame from the first base. CDR1 LGHDT and CDR2 YNNKEL were looked up in the germline V gene (reference sequence). The immunoSEQ Assay, a bias-controlled multiplex PCR, was used to amplify TCRbeta CDR3 regions from genomic DNA. The paper's processing steps were these. The number of nucleated cells in each sample was estimated by amplification of reference gene primers within the assay. To quantify the absolute abundance of each unique TCRbeta CDR3 rearrangement, sequence reads were collapsed and filtered. For each sample, productive Simpson clonality was calculated by taking the square root of Simpson's diversity index across productive rearrangements. Entries here come from immuneACCESS through TCRdb and include only in-frame sequences with V and J called. Some clones fail to appear in such tables; in the studies checked, an unresolved V gene covers under half of the shortfall, and the cause of the remainder is unknown. V, J and clone size derive from that table, while D and trimming were established from the DNA sequence. The sample data list 60,000 to 70,000 clones, and 85% to 90% of these were observed just once. The biggest ten clones account for around 9.1% of the sample.

In the prospective study, participants were 18 to 89 years old, resided in 24 geographic areas of the United States, and were enrolled through a virtual design. To assign participants to cohorts, the prospective study relied on clinical history that participants themselves reported in a screening survey and a study questionnaire. Recovered participants in ImmuneRACE Cohort 3 were defined by two consecutive negative NP/OP PCR tests, clearance by a healthcare professional, or resolution of symptoms. Each participant in the prospective study had whole blood, serum and a nasopharyngeal or oropharyngeal swab collected by mobile phlebotomists. Over a roughly 2-month period, participants in the prospective study had the option of providing additional blood draws and questionnaires. Blood samples from the prospective study were shipped frozen or at room temperature prior to DNA extraction. This specimen comes from a study of blood T cell repertoires in COVID-19 (dated by TCRdb to the early 2020s). Looking at the study overall: The collaborator samples originated in the United States, Italy and Spain and spanned the acute and convalescent phases of COVID-19. The material from the prospective study consisted of cDNA or gDNA derived from T cells, B-cell-depleted T cells, or PBMCs. Deeply sampled blood TCRbeta repertoires from subjects exposed to, actively infected with, or recovered from COVID-19 were included in the dataset. The repertoires were released in a freely available public database meant as a resource for research on the immune response to SARS-CoV-2. Samples came from the ongoing ImmuneRACE study (first 160 participants) plus 1,254 subjects from 6 global collaborators. Sample metadata almost always included a de-identified subject ID, COVID-19 status, age in years and sex. Where HLA class I and class II types were available, the types were taken from metadata supplied by the sample provider, not from assay-based typing. Study-wide findings and limitations: How much clinical and demographic metadata was included differed by source and by participant, and the metadata was provided uncurated.

Input material: PBMCs or T cells enriched from blood (not recorded which). The sequence came from a woman in her thirties or forties who had recovered from COVID-19. Recombination joined TRBV3-1 (or the pseudogene TRBV3-2) with TRBJ2-7; TRBD1 is a weak D gene call, 5 bases matching. CDR3 sequence: CASSSQGTHEQYF. The nucleotide sequence reads TGTGCCAGCAGCTCTCAGGGTACCCACGAGCAGTACTTC.